This T cell receptor beta chain was sequenced in a study of untreated major depressive disorder (dated by TCRdb to 2016 to 2018). At the level of the whole study: A cross-sectional case-control design was used to compare T cell phenotype and TCR repertoire between antidepressant-free major depressive disorder patients and individually matched non-depressed controls. The sequencing was a follow-up to the differences in Vbeta 5.1, Vbeta 11 and Vbeta 22 usage that flow cytometry had picked up across the whole cohort.

This clone was seen a few times. The clone's antigen remains unknown. The sample holds no much larger clone one base away, and base qualities are not on file. The Qiagen DNeasy Blood and Tissue Kit was used to extract total genomic DNA from the purified CD4+ T cells. The TCRbeta CDR3 region, defined according to IMGT, was amplified and sequenced using immunoSEQ immunosequencing protocols. The paper's data handling went like this. Preprocessing of raw sequence data for PCR and sequencing error correction was performed by the immunoSEQ service. The sequence data were imported into the immunoSEQ Analyzer and were further analyzed using VDJtools v1.0.7. The paired Wilcoxon signed-rank test was used to test for differences between patients and controls. TCRdb retrieved this table from immuneACCESS and kept in-frame rearrangements only. Not all clones are present; in checked studies, unresolved V genes account for under half, and no reason is known for the remainder. D and trimming were read from the DNA, whereas the V and J calls and clone size are those reported in that table. The table for this sample lists 20,000 or so clones; approximately 89% of them were counted only once. Roughly 4.7% of the sample is in the top ten clones.

Each depressed patient was pairwise matched to a non-depressed control for sex, age, current smoking status and body mass index. European descent was reported for all participants. Controls had no current or lifetime mood disorder and scored 5 or less on the Quick Inventory of Depressive Symptoms-Self Report. Participants were excluded if they had major medical conditions, Axis I/II comorbidities, regular medication or illicit drug use, or weekly alcohol intake above 100 g. Roughly 29 ml of peripheral blood was drawn into EDTA tubes from each participant. CD4+ T cells were purified from thawed PBMCs by magnetic negative selection with the BD IMag Human CD4 T Lymphocyte Enrichment Set. Flow cytometry confirmed that the CD4+ enrichment method typically gave roughly 95% purity. A subgroup of five case-control pairs, chosen blind to the chemokine receptor expression and flow-cytometric repertoire skewing results, underwent TCRbeta sequencing. Every blood sample was taken in the morning at 8:00 a.m., after which PBMCs were separated out using Ficoll-Hypaque gradient centrifugation. Until being assayed, PBMCs were kept in liquid nitrogen after cryopreservation by gradual cooling to -80 degrees C.

Study-wide conclusions, independent of this receptor: In the sequencing data, TRBV25-01 and TRBV02-01 usage was found to follow the flow-cytometry pattern, although statistical significance was not reached. For the sequencing comparisons, one-tailed planned tests were applied to only three Vbeta families that had been selected in advance. Higher TRBV05-01 (Vbeta 5.1) usage among CD4+ T cells of depressed patients compared with controls was confirmed by sequencing, with p = 0.040 in a one-tailed test. A comparatively small study sample was produced by the strict matching and exclusion criteria, and the generalizability of findings was thereby limited. In every sequenced subject, the top five TRBV05-01 clones were all identified as private clones.

The V end loses 4 bases and the J end loses 6 bases, and a stretch of 6 bases separates them. As encoded in the germline V gene, CDR1 is MDHEN while CDR2 is SYDVKM. From cysteine to phenylalanine, the CDR3 is 11 amino acids long. CDR3 DNA is the only sequence kept; it has 33 bases, read in frame from the first base. This TCR was recovered from a woman in her thirties in good health. The sequence joins TRBV28 to TRBJ1-2, with TRBD1 perhaps the D gene, on 6 matching bases. The material sequenced was CD4+ T cells from PBMCs. The base sequence is TGTGCCAGCAGTTACAGGGATGGCTACACCTTC. The resulting protein is CASSYRDGYTF.